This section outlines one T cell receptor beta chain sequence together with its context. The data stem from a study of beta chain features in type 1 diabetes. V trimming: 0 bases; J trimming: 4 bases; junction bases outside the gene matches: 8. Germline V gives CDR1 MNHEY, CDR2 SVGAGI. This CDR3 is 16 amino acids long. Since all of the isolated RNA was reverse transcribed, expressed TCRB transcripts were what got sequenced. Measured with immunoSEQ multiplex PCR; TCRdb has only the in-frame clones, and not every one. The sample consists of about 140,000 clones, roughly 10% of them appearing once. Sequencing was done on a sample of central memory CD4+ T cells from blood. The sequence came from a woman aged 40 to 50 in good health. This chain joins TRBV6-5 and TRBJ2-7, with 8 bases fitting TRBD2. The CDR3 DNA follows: TGTGCCAGCAGTTACTCGGGACTAGATGCCGGATACGAGCAGTACTTC. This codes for CASSYSGLDAGYEQYF.